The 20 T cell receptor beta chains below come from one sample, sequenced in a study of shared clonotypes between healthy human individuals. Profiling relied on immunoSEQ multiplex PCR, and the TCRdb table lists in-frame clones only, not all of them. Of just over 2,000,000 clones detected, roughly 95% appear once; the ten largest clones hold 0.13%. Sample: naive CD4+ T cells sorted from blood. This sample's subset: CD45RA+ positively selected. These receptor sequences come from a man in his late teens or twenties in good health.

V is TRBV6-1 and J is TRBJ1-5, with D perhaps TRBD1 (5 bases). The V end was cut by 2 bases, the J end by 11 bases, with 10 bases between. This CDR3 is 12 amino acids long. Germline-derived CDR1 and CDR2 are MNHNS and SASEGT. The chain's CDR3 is CASSERGGSQHF. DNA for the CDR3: TGTGCCAGCAGTGAACGGGGGGGGTCCCAGCATTTT.

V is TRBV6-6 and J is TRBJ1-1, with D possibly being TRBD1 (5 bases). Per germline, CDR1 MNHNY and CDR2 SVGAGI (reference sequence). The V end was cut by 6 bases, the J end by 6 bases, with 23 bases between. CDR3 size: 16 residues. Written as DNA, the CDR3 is TGTGCCAGCAGCCCCCCCACGACAGCCTATCTCCCTGAAGCTTTCTTT. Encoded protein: CASSPPTTAYLPEAFF.

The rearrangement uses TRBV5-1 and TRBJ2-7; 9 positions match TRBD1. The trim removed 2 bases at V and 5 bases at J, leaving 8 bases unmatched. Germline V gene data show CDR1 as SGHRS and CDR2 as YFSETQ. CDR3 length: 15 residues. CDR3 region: CASSFSGQGLNEQYF. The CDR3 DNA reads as TGCGCCAGCAGCTTCTCGGGACAGGGACTGAACGAGCAGTACTTC. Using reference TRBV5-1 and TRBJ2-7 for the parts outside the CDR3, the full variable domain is KAGVTQTPRYLIKTRGQQVTLSCSPISGHRSVSWYQQTPGQGLQFLFEYFSETQRNKGNFPGRFSGRQFSNSRSEMNVSTLELGDSALYLCASSFSGQGLNEQYFGPGTRLTVT.

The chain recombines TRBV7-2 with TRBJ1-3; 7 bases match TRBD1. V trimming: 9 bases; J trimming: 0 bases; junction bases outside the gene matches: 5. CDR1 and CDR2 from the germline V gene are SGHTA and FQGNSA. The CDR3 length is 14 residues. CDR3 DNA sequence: TGTGCCAGTGCGGGGACAGCCTCTGGAAACACCATATATTTT. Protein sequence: CASAGTASGNTIYF.

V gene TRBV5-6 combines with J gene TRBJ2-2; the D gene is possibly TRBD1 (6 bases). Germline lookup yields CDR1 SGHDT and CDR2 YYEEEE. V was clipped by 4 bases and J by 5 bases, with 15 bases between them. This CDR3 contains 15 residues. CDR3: CASSPGQTATGELFF. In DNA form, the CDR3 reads TGTGCCAGCAGCCCGGGACAAACTGCGACCGGGGAGCTGTTTTTT.

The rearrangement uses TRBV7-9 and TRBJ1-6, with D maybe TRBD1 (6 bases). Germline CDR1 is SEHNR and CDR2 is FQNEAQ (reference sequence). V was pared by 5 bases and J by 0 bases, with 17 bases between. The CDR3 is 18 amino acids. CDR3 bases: TGTGCCAGCAGCGAAAGGGGGGTTGGAGGCTCCTATAATTCACCCCTCCACTTT. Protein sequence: CASSERGVGGSYNSPLHF.

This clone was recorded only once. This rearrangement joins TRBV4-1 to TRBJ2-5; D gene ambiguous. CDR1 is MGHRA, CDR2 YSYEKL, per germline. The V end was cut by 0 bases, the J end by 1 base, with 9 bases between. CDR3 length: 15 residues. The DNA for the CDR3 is TGCGCCAGCAGCCAAGAACTTAGGTTCCAAGAGACCCAGTACTTC. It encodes CASSQELRFQETQYF.

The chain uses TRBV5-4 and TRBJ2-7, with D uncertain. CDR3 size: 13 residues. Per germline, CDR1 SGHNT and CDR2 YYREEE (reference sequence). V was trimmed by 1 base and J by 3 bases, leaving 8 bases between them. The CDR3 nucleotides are TGTGCCAGCAGCTTGTCCCCCAACTACGAGCAGTACTTC. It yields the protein CASSLSPNYEQYF.

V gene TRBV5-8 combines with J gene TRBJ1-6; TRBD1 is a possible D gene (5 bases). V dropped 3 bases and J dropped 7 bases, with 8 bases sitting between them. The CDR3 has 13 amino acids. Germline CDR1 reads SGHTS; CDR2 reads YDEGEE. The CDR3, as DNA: TGTGCCAGCAGCTACGACAGAAATTCACCCCTCCACTTT. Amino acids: CASSYDRNSPLHF.

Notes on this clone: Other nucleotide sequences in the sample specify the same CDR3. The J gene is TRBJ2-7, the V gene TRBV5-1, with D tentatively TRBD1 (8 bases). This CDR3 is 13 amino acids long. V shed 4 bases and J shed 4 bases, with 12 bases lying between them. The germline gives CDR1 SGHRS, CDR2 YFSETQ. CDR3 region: CASSLQGGYEQYF. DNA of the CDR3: TGCGCCAGCAGCCTACAGGGGGGGTACGAGCAGTACTTC.

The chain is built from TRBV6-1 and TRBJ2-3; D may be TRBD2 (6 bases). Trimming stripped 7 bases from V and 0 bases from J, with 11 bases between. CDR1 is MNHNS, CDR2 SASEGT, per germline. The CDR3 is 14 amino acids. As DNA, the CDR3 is TGTGCCAGCATTCCCGGGACTAGCACAGATACGCAGTATTTT. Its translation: CASIPGTSTDTQYF.

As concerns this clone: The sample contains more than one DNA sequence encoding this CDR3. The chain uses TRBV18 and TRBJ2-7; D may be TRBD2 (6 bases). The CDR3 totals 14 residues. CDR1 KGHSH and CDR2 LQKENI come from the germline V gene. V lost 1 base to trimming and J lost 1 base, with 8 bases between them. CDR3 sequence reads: CASSPLEGSYEQYF. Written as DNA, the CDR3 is TGTGCCAGCTCACCACTGGAGGGATCCTACGAGCAGTACTTC. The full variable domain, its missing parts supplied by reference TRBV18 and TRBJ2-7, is NAGVMQNPRHLVRRRGQEARLRCSPMKGHSHVYWYRQLPEEGLKFMVYLQKENIIDESGMPKERFSAEFPKEGPSILRIQQVVRGDSAAYFCASSPLEGSYEQYFGPGTRLTVT.

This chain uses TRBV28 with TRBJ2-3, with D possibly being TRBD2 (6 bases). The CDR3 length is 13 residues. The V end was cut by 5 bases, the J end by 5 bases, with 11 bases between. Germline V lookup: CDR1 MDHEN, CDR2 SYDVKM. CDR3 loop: CASSGGLGDTQYF. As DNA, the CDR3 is TGTGCCAGCAGTGGAGGGTTAGGAGATACGCAGTATTTT.

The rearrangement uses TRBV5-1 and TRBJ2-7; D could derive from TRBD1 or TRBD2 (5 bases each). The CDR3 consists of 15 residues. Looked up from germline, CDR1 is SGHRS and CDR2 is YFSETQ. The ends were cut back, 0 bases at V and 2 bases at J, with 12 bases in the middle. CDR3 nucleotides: TGCGCCAGCAGCTTGGCCATGGGACCACCCTACGAGCAGTACTTC. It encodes CASSLAMGPPYEQYF.

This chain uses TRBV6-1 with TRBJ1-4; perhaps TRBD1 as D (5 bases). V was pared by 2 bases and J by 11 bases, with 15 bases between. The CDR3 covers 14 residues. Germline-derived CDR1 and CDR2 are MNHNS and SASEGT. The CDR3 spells CASSELGAVYKLFF. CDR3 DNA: TGTGCCAGCAGTGAACTTGGGGCAGTCTATAAACTGTTTTTT.

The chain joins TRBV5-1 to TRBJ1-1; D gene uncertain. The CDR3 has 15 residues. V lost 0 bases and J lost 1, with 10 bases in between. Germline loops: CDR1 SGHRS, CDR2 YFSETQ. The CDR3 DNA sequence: TGCGCCAGCAGCTTGGGGGTCGGGAAGAACACTGAAGCTTTCTTT. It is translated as CASSLGVGKNTEAFF.

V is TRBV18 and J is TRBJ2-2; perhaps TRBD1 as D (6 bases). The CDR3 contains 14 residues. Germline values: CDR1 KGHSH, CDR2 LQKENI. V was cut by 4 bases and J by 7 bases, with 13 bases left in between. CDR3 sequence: CASSQGQRDGELFF. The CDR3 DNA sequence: TGTGCCAGCTCACAGGGACAACGGGACGGGGAGCTGTTTTTT.

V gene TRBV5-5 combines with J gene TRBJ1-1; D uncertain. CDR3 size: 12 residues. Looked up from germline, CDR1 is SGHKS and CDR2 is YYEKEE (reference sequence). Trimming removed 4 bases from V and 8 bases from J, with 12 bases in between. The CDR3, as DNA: TGTGCCAGCAGCCAAGGGTCCAGGGAAGCTTTCTTT. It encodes CASSQGSREAFF.

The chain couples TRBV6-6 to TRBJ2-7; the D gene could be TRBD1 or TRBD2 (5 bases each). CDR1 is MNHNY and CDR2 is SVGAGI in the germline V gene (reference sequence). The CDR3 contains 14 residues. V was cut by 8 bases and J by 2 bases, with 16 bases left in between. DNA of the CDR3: TGTGCCAGCCAGACTGGGACCGTGCCCTACGAGCAGTACTTC. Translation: CASQTGTVPYEQYF.

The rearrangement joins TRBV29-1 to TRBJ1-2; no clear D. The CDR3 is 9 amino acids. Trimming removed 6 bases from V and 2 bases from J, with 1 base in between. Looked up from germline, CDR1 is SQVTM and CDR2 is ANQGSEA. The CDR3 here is CSVNYGYTF. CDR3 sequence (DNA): TGCAGCGTGAACTATGGCTACACCTTC.